This T cell receptor (beta chain) is drawn from a study of human T cells and chemical hapten exposure. V lost 1 base, J lost 1 base, and 12 bases lay in between. CDR1 is SGHTA, CDR2 FQGNSA, per germline. This CDR3 comprises 16 residues. Specified time point: pre-sensitization, week 0. Treatment in this sample: therapeutic diphenylcyclopropenone sensitization with weekly scalp DPC. TCRdb reanalysed the RACE reads using MiXCR and keeps one entry per CDR3 protein. The data hold around 250,000 distinct CDR3 sequences, with 7.5% to 10% observed a single time. The receptor was isolated from a woman aged 40 to 50 with alopecia areata. Some clones in this sample may be carry-over from other donors' samples. V is TRBV7-2 and J is TRBJ2-3; D perhaps matches TRBD2 (6 bases). The sequenced sample was whole blood, obtained in connection with sensitization to the hapten diphenylcyclopropenone (DPC). CDR3 amino acids: CASSLVGGAGTDTQYF. In DNA form, the CDR3 reads TGTGCCAGCAGCTTAGTTGGCGGGGCAGGCACAGATACGCAGTATTTT.